The 26 T cell receptor beta chains given below trace back to one sample, sequenced in a study of blood T cell repertoires in COVID-19 (dated by TCRdb to 2019 to 2021). Library preparation used the immunoSEQ multiplex PCR assay. The source is immuneACCESS, and TCRdb retained only in-frame sequences with V and J called. Part of the clones is not carried over; for the studies checked, unresolved V genes explain less than half of this, and the remainder is unexplained. Counted in this sample were under 200,000 clones; 80% to 90% of them appeared once. The ten largest account for just under 2.5% of the sample. Sequencing was carried out using peripheral blood. These receptors were obtained from a man in his forties or fifties with active or convalescent COVID-19.

The V call is TRBV27, the J call TRBJ1-4; the D gene is possibly TRBD1 (6 bases). CDR1 and CDR2 from the germline V gene are MNHEY and SMNVEV (reference sequence). This CDR3 has 14 amino acids. The germline V and J ends were trimmed by 6 bases and 7 bases, with 15 bases remaining between them. CDR3 bases: TGTGCCAGCAGCCGTCCAGGGGATAGTGAAAAACTGTTTTTT. This encodes CASSRPGDSEKLFF.

V usage is TRBV18 and J usage is TRBJ2-5; 8 bases agree with TRBD2. V lost 2 bases to trimming and J lost 5 bases; unmatched junction nucleotides: 7. Germline CDR1 reads KGHSH; CDR2 reads LQKENI. CDR3 length: 15 amino acids. The CDR3 region has the DNA TGTGCCAGCTCACCAGTAGGCGGGGGGACGGAGACCCAGTACTTC. The encoded protein is CASSPVGGGTETQYF.

The chain recombines TRBV30 with TRBJ2-7; 8 positions match TRBD1. Trimming at V came to 0 bases and at J to 3 bases, leaving 7 bases not matched to a gene. CDR1 is GTSNPN and CDR2 is SVGIG in the germline V gene (reference sequence). CDR3 length: 15 amino acids. The CDR3 here is CAWSVVRGLIYEQYF. The CDR3 DNA reads TGTGCCTGGAGTGTAGTCAGGGGGCTAATCTACGAGCAGTACTTC.

This clone was found once. CDR3 sequence (DNA): TGTGCCAGCAGCTCTGGAGAGGGTAATCTGGGCTATGGCTACACCTTC. Translated, it gives CASSSGEGNLGYGYTF. The chain is built from TRBV5-5 and TRBJ1-2, with no clear D. Germline CDR1 SGHKS, CDR2 YYEKEE (reference sequence). Trimming left V 3 bases short and J 4 bases short, with 19 bases between. The CDR3 covers 16 residues.

This clone was recorded a few times. The chain combines TRBV5-4 with TRBJ1-2, with 11 positions matching TRBD1. Trimming at V came to 6 bases and at J to 3 bases, leaving 4 bases not matched to a gene. Germline V lookup: CDR1 SGHNT, CDR2 YYREEE (reference sequence). This CDR3 has 14 residues. The CDR3, as DNA: TGTGCCAGCACGAGGACAGGGGGCGACTATGGCTACACCTTC. It translates to CASTRTGGDYGYTF.

The chain's CDR3 is CASSRTGGTGELFF. The CDR3 nucleotides read TGTGCCAGCAGCCGGACAGGGGGCACCGGGGAGCTGTTTTTT. The chain carries TRBV28 and TRBJ2-2; 10 bases are a match to TRBD1. V lost 6 bases and J lost 4; bases outside the gene matches: 2. The V gene's germline CDR1 is MDHEN and CDR2 SYDVKM. The CDR3 covers 14 residues. Together with reference TRBV28 and TRBJ2-2, the CDR3 gives the full variable domain: DVKVTQSSRYLVKRTGEKVFLECVQDMDHENMFWYRQDPGLGLRLIYFSYDVKMKEKGDIPEGYSVSREKKERFSLILESASTNQTSMYLCASSRTGGTGELFFGEGSRLTVL.

The chain uses TRBV28 and TRBJ2-7; the match to TRBD2 covers 10 bases. The germline V gene encodes CDR1 MDHEN and CDR2 SYDVKM. J lost 6 bases, V lost 3 bases, and 2 bases had no gene match. The CDR3 runs to 13 residues. The DNA for the CDR3 is TGTGCCAGCAGTTTCCAGCGGGGGGGCGAGCAGTACTTC. Amino acid sequence: CASSFQRGGEQYF.

The chain joins TRBV13 to TRBJ2-7, with D hard to call. This CDR3 is 11 amino acids long. Per germline, CDR1 PRHDT and CDR2 FYEKMQ (reference sequence). V gave up 6 bases and J gave up 3 bases, with 6 bases separating them. CDR3 sequence reads: CASSSSYEQYF. CDR3 coding DNA: TGTGCCAGCAGTTCTAGCTACGAGCAGTACTTC.

The chain uses TRBV29-1 and TRBJ1-5; TRBD1 matches 7 bases. V gave up 6 bases and J gave up 4 bases; unmatched junction bases: 3. Germline lookup yields CDR1 SQVTM and CDR2 ANQGSEA. This CDR3 is 12 amino acids long. The CDR3 sequence: CSVQGVNQPQHF. The CDR3 DNA follows: TGCAGCGTCCAGGGGGTGAATCAGCCCCAGCATTTT. The variable domain in full, completed from reference TRBV29-1 and TRBJ1-5, reads SAVISQKPSRDICQRGTSLTIQCQVDSQVTMMFWYRQQPGQSLTLIATANQGSEATYESGFVIDKFPISRPNLTFSTLTVSNMSPEDSSIYLCSVQGVNQPQHFGDGTRLSIL.

The CDR3, as DNA: TGTGCCAGTATGCGTCGGCTCGCGGACAGGGAAGAAGAAAAACTGTTTTTT. Its protein product is CASMRRLADREEEKLFF. J is TRBJ1-4 and V is TRBV19; TRBD1 aligns across 8 bases. Per the germline V gene, CDR1 is LNHDA and CDR2 is SQIVND (reference sequence). This CDR3 spans 17 amino acids. V dropped 7 bases and J dropped 8; count of bases not matched to a gene: 18.

The V call is TRBV2, the J call TRBJ1-4; 7 bases agree with TRBD1. V was pared by 10 bases and J by 5 bases, with 10 bases of the junction left unmatched. The CDR3 is 14 amino acids. Germline lookup yields CDR1 SNHLY and CDR2 FYNNEI. This chain's CDR3 is CATRKGQENEKLFF. The CDR3 DNA reads as TGTGCCACAAGAAAAGGACAGGAAAATGAAAAACTGTTTTTT.

This chain connects TRBV7-9 to TRBJ2-1, with a tentative D call TRBD1 (5 bases). The V end was cut by 3 bases, the J end by 3 bases, with 15 bases between. This CDR3 region has 16 residues. Per germline, CDR1 SEHNR and CDR2 FQNEAQ (reference sequence). The CDR3, as DNA: TGTGCCAGCAGCTTGCGTGACAGCTTAATCTACAATGAGCAGTTCTTC. Translation: CASSLRDSLIYNEQFF.

The chain employs TRBV2 and TRBJ2-2; D gene ambiguous. The CDR3 has 14 amino acids. Trimming cost V 7 bases and J 1 base, with 10 bases left between them. Germline values: CDR1 SNHLY, CDR2 FYNNEI. In DNA, the CDR3 is TGTGCCAGCACTGCCCAGCGGAACACCGGGGAGCTGTTTTTT. This encodes CASTAQRNTGELFF.

This rearrangement joins TRBV5-1 to TRBJ2-3; 9 bases agree with TRBD1. J gave up 1 base and V 0 bases, and 15 bases lay outside the gene matches. Germline V lookup: CDR1 SGHRS, CDR2 YFSETQ. The CDR3 runs 20 residues. CDR3 region: CASSLVKGQGRRGGTDTQYF. The CDR3 DNA reads as TGCGCCAGCAGCTTGGTAAAGGGACAGGGTCGACGTGGCGGCACAGATACGCAGTATTTT. Based on the CDR3 plus reference TRBV5-1 and TRBJ2-3, the full variable domain is KAGVTQTPRYLIKTRGQQVTLSCSPISGHRSVSWYQQTPGQGLQFLFEYFSETQRNKGNFPGRFSGRQFSNSRSEMNVSTLELGDSALYLCASSLVKGQGRRGGTDTQYFGPGTRLTVL.

The chain carries TRBV2 and TRBJ1-2, with 7 bases that match TRBD1. CDR1 is SNHLY and CDR2 is FYNNEI in the germline V gene. V shed 9 bases, J shed 3 bases, and the junction held 4 bases outside the gene matches. The CDR3 sequence is 12 residues long. CDR3 loop: CAREGADYGYTF. The CDR3 DNA follows: TGTGCCAGAGAGGGGGCCGACTATGGCTACACCTTC. The full variable domain, rest sourced from reference TRBV2 and TRBJ1-2, is EPEVTQTPSHQVTQMGQEVILRCVPISNHLYFYWYRQILGQKVEFLVSFYNNEISEKSEIFDDQFSVERPDGSNFTLKIRSTKLEDSAMYFCAREGADYGYTFGSGTRLTVV.

This sequence joins TRBV2 and TRBJ2-7, with 7 bases aligning to TRBD1. This CDR3 has 16 residues. Germline trimming cut 4 bases from V and 2 bases from J; bases unmatched to any gene: 11. CDR1 SNHLY and CDR2 FYNNEI come from the germline V gene. Here the CDR3 reads CASSVSPQGSTYEQYF. Written as DNA, the CDR3 is TGTGCCAGCAGTGTGTCCCCACAGGGGTCTACCTACGAGCAGTACTTC.

This clone was seen once. This sequence joins TRBV12-3 or TRBV12-4 and TRBJ1-2; 8 bases line up with TRBD1. CDR3 size: 12 residues. The J segment lost 4 bases and the V segment lost 5 bases, leaving 0 bases of the junction unmatched. The CDR3 loop reads CASSDRGYGYTF. The CDR3 coding sequence is TGTGCCAGCAGTGACAGGGGCTATGGCTACACCTTC.

This sequence joins TRBV7-9 and TRBJ2-3; D remains ambiguous. V lost 4 bases, J lost 1 base, and 6 bases lay in between. CDR3 size: 13 residues. Germline-derived CDR1 and CDR2 are SEHNR and FQNEAQ (reference sequence). The CDR3 DNA follows: TGTGCCAGCAGCTCCCAGGGCACAGATACGCAGTATTTT. Protein product: CASSSQGTDTQYF.

The CDR3 protein is CAWSTPPWPDSPLHF. CDR3 DNA: TGTGCCTGGAGTACCCCCCCCTGGCCCGATTCACCCCTCCACTTT. This rearrangement joins TRBV30 to TRBJ1-6, with D unclear. Germline V gene sequence: CDR1 GTSNPN, CDR2 SVGIG (reference sequence). The V end was cut by 2 bases, the J end by 8 bases, with 16 bases between. This CDR3 region has 15 residues.

This chain connects TRBV11-1 to TRBJ1-2, with TRBD1 matching 8 bases. The CDR3 runs to 14 residues. Germline trimming cut 4 bases from V and 3 bases from J; bases unmatched to any gene: 4. The germline CDR1 and CDR2 sequences are SGHAT and FQDESV (reference sequence). The CDR3 protein is CASSSQTGDYGYTF. The CDR3 nucleotides are TGTGCCAGCAGCTCCCAGACAGGGGACTATGGCTACACCTTC. Complete variable domain (other parts from reference TRBV11-1 and TRBJ1-2): EAEVAQSPRYKITEKSQAVAFWCDPISGHATLYWYRQILGQGPELLVQFQDESVVDDSQLPKDRFSAERLKGVDSTLKIQPAELGDSAMYLCASSSQTGDYGYTFGSGTRLTVV.

The chain recombines TRBV11-2 with TRBJ1-5, with D perhaps TRBD1 (6 bases). Trimming cost V 9 bases and J 1 base, with 19 bases left between them. The CDR3 sequence is 16 residues long. Germline CDR1 and CDR2: SGHAT and FQNNGV. CDR3 bases: TGTGCCAGGGCCAGCCCCAGGGGTGTGAGCAATCAGCCCCAGCATTTT. Protein sequence: CARASPRGVSNQPQHF.

The chain uses TRBV19 and TRBJ1-4, with 9 bases matching TRBD1. Germline CDR1 reads LNHDA; CDR2 reads SQIVND (reference sequence). The CDR3 runs 13 residues. V was clipped by 5 bases and J by 8 bases; unmatched bases: 3. Written as DNA, the CDR3 is TGTGCCAGTAGTCGGGGGACAGGGGAAAAACTGTTTTTT. It translates to CASSRGTGEKLFF.

The chain combines TRBV5-1 with TRBJ1-4; D uncertain. The CDR3 loop spans 15 amino acids. V lost 0 bases, J lost 5 bases, and 11 bases lay in between. Germline V gives CDR1 SGHRS, CDR2 YFSETQ. For the CDR3, the DNA is TGCGCCAGCAGCTTGGGGCCGGGAATGAATGAAAAACTGTTTTTT. Amino acids: CASSLGPGMNEKLFF.

Ten or more counts support this clone. The CDR3 is CASSCSPPTGDEQFF. CDR3 coding DNA: TGTGCCAGCAGCTGCTCTCCTCCCACAGGGGATGAGCAGTTCTTC. V and J are TRBV5-7 and TRBJ2-1, with 7 bases lining up with TRBD1. TRBV5-7 is placed among ORFs of uncertain function. The CDR3 spans 15 residues. J lost 8 bases, V lost 3 bases, and 11 bases had no gene match.

This chain joins TRBV5-1 and TRBJ2-3, with D maybe TRBD2 (7 bases). V lost 4 bases, J lost 4 bases, and 19 bases lay in between. Germline V gives CDR1 SGHRS, CDR2 YFSETQ. This CDR3 comprises 16 residues. This chain's CDR3 is CASSANDGGPPDTQYF. The DNA for the CDR3 is TGCGCCAGCAGCGCCAATGACGGGGGGCCCCCAGATACGCAGTATTTT.

In its sample, this clone was seen once. V and J are TRBV3-1 (or the pseudogene TRBV3-2) and TRBJ2-1, with TRBD2 identical over 13 bases. The CDR3 is made up of 14 amino acids. The V segment lost 5 bases and the J segment 9 bases; nucleotides outside the gene matches: 4. The V gene's germline CDR1 is LGHDT and CDR2 YNNKEL (reference sequence). CDR3 sequence reads: CASSMGLAGTEQFF. The CDR3 nucleotides read TGTGCCAGCAGCATGGGACTAGCGGGGACTGAGCAGTTCTTC.